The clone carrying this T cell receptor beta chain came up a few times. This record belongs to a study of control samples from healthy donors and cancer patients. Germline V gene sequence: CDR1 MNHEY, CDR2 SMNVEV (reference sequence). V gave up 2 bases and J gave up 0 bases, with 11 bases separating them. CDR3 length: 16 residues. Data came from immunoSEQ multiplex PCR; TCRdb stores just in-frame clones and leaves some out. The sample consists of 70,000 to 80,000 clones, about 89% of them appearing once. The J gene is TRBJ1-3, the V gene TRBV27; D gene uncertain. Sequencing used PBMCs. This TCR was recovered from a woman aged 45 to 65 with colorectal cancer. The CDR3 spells CASSLTGPPSGNTIYF. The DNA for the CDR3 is TGTGCCAGCAGTTTAACCGGACCACCCTCTGGAAACACCATATATTTT.